This TCR beta chain derives from a study of spatial heterogeneity in lung cancer. At the level of the study: The count of detected beta-chain sequences consistently exceeded that of alpha-chain sequences.

This clonotype showed up many times. The antigen is undetermined. Findings and caveats of the study: The appearance of ubiquitous expanded tumor TCRs in blood was greater at resection than follow-up.

Time point reported: sample taken at primary tumor resection. Whole RNA, isolated from tumor, nontumor lung or frozen PBMC, was sequenced without prior sorting. The donor group consisted of roughly 70 patients who had untreated, early-stage non-small cell lung cancer. Every cDNA TCR molecule received its own unique molecular identifier. MiXCR was run by TCRdb on the 5' RACE reads, yielding one entry per CDR3 protein. The sample carries 15,000 or so distinct CDR3 sequences, approximately 7.5% recorded once. The sequence was collected from a female donor with early-stage non-small cell lung cancer. This sample comprised PBMCs, obtained at surgery.

In DNA form, the CDR3 reads TGTGCCAGCAGCTCCTCCGGGACAGGGGGCAATGAGCAGTTCTTC. This sequence encodes CASSSSGTGGNEQFF. This chain connects TRBV7-9 to TRBJ2-1; 11 bases align to TRBD1. V dropped 4 bases and J dropped 6; count of bases not matched to a gene: 5. The germline gives CDR1 SEHNR, CDR2 FQNEAQ (reference sequence). The CDR3 is 15 residues long.